This T cell receptor (beta chain) stems from a study of human T cells and chemical hapten exposure. About the study: Minor pooled library volume differences mainly drove per-sample TCR yield variation. Study observations and caveats: Compared with pre-sensitization or healthy control sets, expanded TCRs clustered more.

Time point described: pre-sensitization, week 0. Treatment indicated: therapeutic diphenylcyclopropenone sensitization with weekly scalp DPC. Unseparated into fractions, whole blood served as the source from which total RNA was extracted. In regard to this clonotype: Its antigen is unknown.

TCRdb re-derived calls from the RACE reads in MiXCR, one entry per CDR3 protein. The data hold about 260,000 distinct CDR3 sequences, with about 9% observed a single time. V was pared by 2 bases and J by 5 bases, with 1 base of the junction left unmatched. The CDR3 is made up of 14 amino acids. Germline CDR1 SQVTM, CDR2 ANQGSEA. The genes are TRBV29-1 and TRBJ2-1, with TRBD2 matching over 12 bases. The sequenced sample was whole blood, obtained in connection with sensitization to the hapten diphenylcyclopropenone (DPC). The receptor was derived from a woman aged 40 to 50 with alopecia areata. Some clones in this sample may be carry-over from other donors' samples. CDR3 DNA: TGCAGCGTTGAACCTAGCGGGAGGGACAATGAGCAGTTCTTC. Translating it yields CSVEPSGRDNEQFF.